This T cell receptor beta chain is drawn from a study of technical replicates of blood from a handful of donors (dated by TCRdb to the late 2010s). Trimming costs V 4 bases and J 0 bases, and their ends lie 6 bases apart. Its CDR3 holds 12 amino acids, cysteine through phenylalanine. The CDR3 DNA has 36 bases and is translated from base 1. CDR1 SQVTM and CDR2 ANQGSEA were looked up in the germline V gene. Concerning this clone: Its antigen is unknown. No base-level quality is on record; no much larger clone is a single base apart.

Library construction relied on the immunoSEQ multiplex PCR assay. TCRdb carries this immuneACCESS record with in-frame sequences only. Its versions omit some clonotypes, under half of them owing to an unresolved V gene in the studies checked, with the rest unexplained. Within this sample are about 72,000 clones, with about 92% of them counted one time only. The ten largest clonotypes hold 0.35% to 0.45% of the sample. This chain joins TRBV29-1 to TRBJ1-2, with a weak D call of TRBD1 (6 bases match). The source material was T cells isolated from PBMCs. The clonotype originates from a human donor in good health. The CDR3 is CSVGTANYGYTF. The DNA reads as follows: TGCAGCGTTGGGACAGCTAACTATGGCTACACCTTC.